The clone carrying this T cell receptor beta chain was seen only a few times. Its antigen is unidentified. These gene names are mouse names. The read comes to an end 1 residue before the CDR3 does, leaving the germline J gene to fill in the end. The time point: mouse harvest day 14 after allogeneic transplant. Each mouse received 10^7 T-cell-depleted marrow cells plus 10^6 splenic CD5+ T cells by tail vein. B6 (H2b) cells into BALB/c (H2d) mice; tissues taken at day 7 or 14. This sample is part of a study of tissue T cells after allogeneic stem cell transplantation. Study outcomes and limitations: Few T cell clones were shared across patients, but motif clusters showed tissue-specific shared signatures. In patients and mice, blood and spleen missed much of tissue repertoire. Which tissue TCRs were alloreactive or antigen-specific was not determined. Some clones might be persisting host cells.

The germline V gene has CDR1 SNHLY and CDR2 FYNGKV (reference sequence). This CDR3 spans 13 amino acids. V was cut by 3 bases and J by 0 bases, with 4 bases left in between. Sequencing used immunoSEQ multiplex PCR; TCRdb keeps in-frame clones, though not all of them. The profile shows thousands of clones, 36% of them singletons. The source material was skin. The chain joins TRBV3 to TRBJ2-4; D uncertain. This sequence was found in a female BALB/c mouse given C57BL/6 T cells with graft-versus-host disease after an allogeneic hematopoietic cell transplant. CDR3 sequence reads: CASSFNSQNTLYF. Partial CDR3 DNA: TGTGCCAGCAGCTTCAATAGTCAAAACACCTTGTAC.